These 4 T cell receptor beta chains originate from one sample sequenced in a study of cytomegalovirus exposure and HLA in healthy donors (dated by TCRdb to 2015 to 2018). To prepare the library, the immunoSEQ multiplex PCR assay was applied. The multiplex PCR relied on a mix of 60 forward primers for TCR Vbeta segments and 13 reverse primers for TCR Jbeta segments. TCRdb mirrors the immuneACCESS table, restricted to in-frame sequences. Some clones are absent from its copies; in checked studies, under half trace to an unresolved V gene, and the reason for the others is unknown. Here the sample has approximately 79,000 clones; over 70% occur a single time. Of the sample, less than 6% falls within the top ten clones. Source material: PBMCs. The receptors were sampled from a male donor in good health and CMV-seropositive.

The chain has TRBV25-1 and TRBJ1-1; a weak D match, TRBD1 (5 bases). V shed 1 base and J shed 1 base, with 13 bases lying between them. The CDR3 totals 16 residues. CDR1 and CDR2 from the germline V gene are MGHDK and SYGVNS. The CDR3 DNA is TGTGCCAGCAGTGAATTGGGTCTTAGGGGGAACACTGAAGCTTTCTTT. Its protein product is CASSELGLRGNTEAFF. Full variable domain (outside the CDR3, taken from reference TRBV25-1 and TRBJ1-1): EADIYQTPRYLVIGTGKKITLECSQTMGHDKMYWYQQDPGMELHLIHYSYGVNSTEKGDLSSESTVSRIRTEHFPLTLESARPSHTSQYLCASSELGLRGNTEAFFGQGTRLTVV.

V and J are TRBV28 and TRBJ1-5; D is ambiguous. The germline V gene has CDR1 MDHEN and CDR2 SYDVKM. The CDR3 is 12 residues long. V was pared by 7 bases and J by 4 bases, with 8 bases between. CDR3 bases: TGTGCCAGCAACGACGGGAATCAGCCCCAGCATTTT. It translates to CASNDGNQPQHF.

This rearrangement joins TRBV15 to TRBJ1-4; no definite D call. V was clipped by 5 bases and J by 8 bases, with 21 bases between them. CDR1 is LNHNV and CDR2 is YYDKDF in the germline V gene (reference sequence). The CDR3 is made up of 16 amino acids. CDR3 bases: TGTGCCACCAGCCGCGAGGGAGGAGGAGTAGGCGAAAAACTGTTTTTT. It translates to CATSREGGGVGEKLFF.

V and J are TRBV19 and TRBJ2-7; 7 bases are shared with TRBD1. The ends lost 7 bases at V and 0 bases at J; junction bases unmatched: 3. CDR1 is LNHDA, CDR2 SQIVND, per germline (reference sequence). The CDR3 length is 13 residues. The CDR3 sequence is CASNGDSSYEQYF. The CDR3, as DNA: TGTGCCAGTAACGGGGACAGCTCCTACGAGCAGTACTTC. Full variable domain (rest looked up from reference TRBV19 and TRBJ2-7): DGGITQSPKYLFRKEGQNVTLSCEQNLNHDAMYWYRQDPGQGLRLIYYSQIVNDFQKGDIAEGYSVSREKKESFPLTVTSAQKNPTAFYLCASNGDSSYEQYFGPGTRLTVT.